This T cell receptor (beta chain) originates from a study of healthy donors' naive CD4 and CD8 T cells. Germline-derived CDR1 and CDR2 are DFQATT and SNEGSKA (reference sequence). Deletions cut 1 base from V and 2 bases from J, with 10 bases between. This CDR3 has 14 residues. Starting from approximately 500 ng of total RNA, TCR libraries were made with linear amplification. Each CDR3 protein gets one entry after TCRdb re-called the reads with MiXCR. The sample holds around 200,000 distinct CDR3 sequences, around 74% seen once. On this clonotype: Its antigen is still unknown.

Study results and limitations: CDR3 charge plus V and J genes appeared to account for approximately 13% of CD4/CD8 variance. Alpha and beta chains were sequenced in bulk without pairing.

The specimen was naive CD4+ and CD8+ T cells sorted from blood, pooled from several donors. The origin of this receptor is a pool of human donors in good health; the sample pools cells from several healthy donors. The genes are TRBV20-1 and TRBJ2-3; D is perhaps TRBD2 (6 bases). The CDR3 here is CSARAGGYTDTQYF. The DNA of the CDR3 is TGCAGTGCTAGAGCCGGAGGGTACACAGATACGCAGTATTTT.